The 25 T cell receptor gamma chains listed next were all sequenced from one sample in a study of γδ T cells in repeated Plasmodium falciparum infection. TCRdb re-identified clones in the multiplex PCR reads via CATT. The repertoire consists of roughly 24,000 gamma-chain clones, with under 3% occurring once and the leading ten covering about 33%. Flow sorting of PBMC yielded separate Vgamma9/Vdelta2+ and Vdelta2-negative gammadelta T cell populations for bulk repertoire analysis. Sequenced: gamma-delta T cells from blood. The receptors were sampled from a pool of human donors (malaria-infected and uninfected, not separated).

This clone occurred many times. A far bigger clonotype differs at one base, so this is likely a read error. This CDR3 is also generated by other DNA sequences in the sample. This rearrangement joins TRGV9 to TRGJP. Looked up from germline, CDR1 is GITISATS and CDR2 is ISYDGTV (reference sequence). The CDR3 runs to 15 residues. DNA of the CDR3: TGTGCCTTGTGGGAGTCAGAGTTGGGCAAAAAGATCAAGGTATTT. Translation gives CALWESELGKKIKVF.

With respect to this clone: The protein given by TCRdb reflects a much larger clone and differs at residue 10 from this DNA's translation, likely from a read error; the protein shown is the DNA's translation. The V call is TRGV4, the J call TRGJ1 or TRGJ2. TCRdb carries no J gene annotation; the J gene was assigned here by matching the DNA with germline. CDR3 size: 13 residues. Germline V gives CDR1 EGSTGY, CDR2 YDSYTSSV. As DNA, the CDR3 is TGTGCCACCTGGGATGGGCGGCTTTATATGAAACTCTTT. This encodes CATWDGRLYMKLF.

This clone has at least ten counts. This sequence may be a read error, since a much larger clone differs from it by one base. It is unclear where the CDR3 begins or ends on the DNA, so no DNA is shown, and the CDR3 is as TCRdb lists it. No J gene call was made, and the V gene is TRGV2. CDR1 is EGSNGY and CDR2 is YDSYNSKV in the germline V gene. The CDR3 adds up to 30 amino acids, both ends counted. The chain's CDR3 is CATWDGAIRNSLAVEQHWLSQVSIGRIQHF.

Ten or more counts support this clone. The mismatch at residue 8 between this DNA's translation and the TCRdb protein of a much larger clone likely reflects a read error; the protein shown is translated from the DNA. Here the CDR3 DNA reads TGTGCCTTGTGGGAGGTGCCATGGAGGAAACTCTTT. This translates into CALWEVPWRKLF. The genes are TRGV9 and TRGJ1 or TRGJ2. This CDR3 spans 12 amino acids. Germline CDR1 is GITISATS and CDR2 is ISYDGTV (reference sequence). V lost 0 bases and J lost 12; bases outside the gene matches: 8.

There are many counts of this clone. This DNA's translation and the protein TCRdb lists, from a much larger clone, do not match at residue 3, likely due to a read error; the protein shown is translated from the DNA. The chain has TRGV9 and TRGJ1 or TRGJ2. The J gene, missing from TCRdb, was assigned here through DNA to germline matching. CDR3 size: 14 residues. Germline loops: CDR1 GITISATS, CDR2 ISYDGTV (reference sequence). This chain's CDR3 is CASWEVRLCYKKLF. CDR3 in DNA: TGTGCCTCGTGGGAGGTGCGTCTTTGTTATAAGAAACTCTTT.

The table lists this clone with many counts. This likely stems from a read error, as it lies one base from a far larger clone. The identical CDR3 is also encoded by other nucleotide sequences in the sample. Here the V gene is TRGV9, but the J gene went uncalled. The CDR3 loop spans 16 amino acids. The germline CDR1 and CDR2 sequences are GITISATS and ISYDGTV (reference sequence). CDR3 nucleotide sequence: TGTGCCTTGTGGGAGGCAAAAGTTGGGTATTATTATAAGAAGCTCTTT. As protein: CALWEAKVGYYYKKLF.

This clone has just a few counts. TCRdb's protein, taken from a much larger clone, differs from this DNA's translation at residue 13, likely owing to a read error; the protein displayed comes from the DNA. This rearrangement joins TRGV9 to TRGJP. TCRdb supplies no J gene; here it was assigned by aligning the nucleotide sequence to germline. The CDR3 runs to 17 residues. The germline CDR1 and CDR2 sequences are GITISATS and ISYDGTV (reference sequence). The CDR3 protein is CALWEGMQELGKRIKVF. CDR3 coding DNA: TGTGCCTTGTGGGAGGGGATGCAAGAGTTGGGCAAAAGAATCAAGGTATTT.

This sequence joins TRGV9 and TRGJ1 or TRGJ2. Germline matching of the DNA provided the J gene here, since TCRdb leaves it blank. This CDR3 has 15 residues. J was trimmed by 12 bases and V by 0 bases; bases with no gene match: 17. The V gene's germline CDR1 is GITISATS and CDR2 ISYDGTV (reference sequence). CDR3 protein: CALWEVHFPLLWKLF. The CDR3 DNA sequence: TGTGCCTTGTGGGAGGTGCACTTCCCCTTATTATGGAAACTCTTT.

Concerning this clone itself: A single base is all that separates this from a far larger clone, so a read error is likely. The same CDR3 arises from other DNA sequences in this sample as well. The chain combines TRGV9 with TRGJP. TCRdb carries no J gene annotation; the J gene was assigned here by matching the DNA with germline. Germline-derived CDR1 and CDR2 are GITISATS and ISYDGTV (reference sequence). The CDR3 loop spans 18 amino acids. As DNA, the CDR3 is TGTGCATTGTGGGAGGAACTAAACCAAGAGTTGGGCAAAAAAATCAAGGTATTT. Protein product: CALWEELNQELGKKIKVF.

For this clone: A read error is the likely source, as a far larger clone sits one nucleotide away. The limits of the CDR3 on the DNA are not certain, so only TCRdb's listed CDR3 is given. Other DNA sequences of this sample code for an identical CDR3. No J gene was assigned, while the V gene was called as TRGV9. A total of 31 residues make up the CDR3, ends included. Per the germline V gene, CDR1 is GITISATS and CDR2 is ISYDGTV (reference sequence). The chain's CDR3 is CALWEAIIIRNSLAVEQHLLSQVSIGRIQHF.

This clone has just a few counts. The protein that TCRdb holds for this DNA derives from a much larger clone and differs from the translated DNA at residue 3, which likely indicates a read error; the protein shown here is translated from the DNA. V gene TRGV9 combines with J gene TRGJ1 or TRGJ2. The J gene was not available in TCRdb and was assigned here by matching the DNA to germline segments. From germline, CDR1 is GITISATS and CDR2 ISYDGTV (reference sequence). This CDR3 is built from 14 residues. The chain's CDR3 is CASWEVLVDYKKLF. The CDR3 nucleotides are TGTGCCTCGTGGGAGGTGCTAGTGGATTATAAGAAACTCTTT.

This clone was seen only a few times. A far larger clone is one nucleotide away, so this likely arose from a read error. The DNA is omitted, as the CDR3 cannot be located on it reliably, and the CDR3 follows TCRdb's listing. The V segment is TRGV2, and no J call was made. CDR1 EGSNGY and CDR2 YDSYNSKV come from the germline V gene. Both ends counted, the CDR3 spans 28 residues. This CDR3 is CATWDDRNSLAVEQHLLSQVSIGRIQHF.

The rearrangement joins TRGV9 to TRGJ1 or TRGJ2. TCRdb does not report a J gene; here it was assigned by matching the DNA to germline references. Germline V gene lookup returns CDR1 GITISATS and CDR2 ISYDGTV (reference sequence). V was pared by 0 bases and J by 5 bases, with 10 bases of the junction left unmatched. CDR3 length equals 15 residues. The CDR3 nucleotides are TGTGCCTTGTGGGAGGTGTATTCAAAAAATTATAAGAAACTCTTT. It codes for CALWEVYSKNYKKLF.

Only a few counts were recorded for this clone. TCRdb shows a much larger clone's protein in place of this DNA's translation, and the two differ at residue 9, likely through a read error; the protein shown is translated from the DNA. The V and J genes are TRGV9 and TRGJP. The CDR3 is 17 residues long. The J segment lost 9 bases and the V segment lost 0 bases, leaving 8 bases of the junction unmatched. Germline-derived CDR1 and CDR2 are GITISATS and ISYDGTV (reference sequence). CDR3 amino acids: CALWEVLVGLGKKIKVF. The CDR3, as DNA: TGTGCCTTGTGGGAGGTGTTGGTAGGGTTGGGCAAAAAAATCAAGGTATTT.

This clone was observed many times. The protein TCRdb lists belongs to a much larger clone and differs from this DNA's translation at residue 4, which points to a read error; the protein shown is made from the DNA. This sequence joins TRGV3 and TRGJP2. CDR1 is VTNTFY and CDR2 is YDVSTARD in the germline V gene (reference sequence). The length of the CDR3 is 13 residues. CDR3 loop: CATRDLIDWIKTF. CDR3 in DNA: TGTGCCACCCGGGACCTGATTGATTGGATCAAGACGTTT.

This clone appeared a few times. TCRdb's entry gives the protein of a much larger clone, which mismatches this DNA's translation at residue 11, likely from a read error; the protein reported here is translated from the DNA. CDR3 protein: CALWEKGQELCKKIKVF. As DNA, the CDR3 is TGTGCCTTGTGGGAGAAGGGGCAAGAGTTGTGCAAAAAAATCAAGGTATTT. The gene calls are TRGV9 and TRGJP. The J gene, missing from TCRdb, was assigned here through DNA to germline matching. The CDR3 length is 17 residues. In germline, CDR1 is GITISATS, CDR2 ISYDGTV (reference sequence).

This clone has ten or more counts. It differs at one base from a far larger clone, so likely a read error. This same CDR3 is encoded by further DNA sequences in the sample. The V and J genes are TRGV4 and TRGJ1 or TRGJ2. The CDR3 has 14 amino acids. The germline V gene encodes CDR1 EGSTGY and CDR2 YDSYTSSV. The CDR3: CATWDGRVNYKKLF. The CDR3 region has the DNA TGTGCCACCTGGGATGGGCGGGTGAATTATAAGAAGCTCTTT.

A remark on this clone: TCRdb attributes to this sequence the protein of a much larger clone, which differs from the DNA translation at residue 9; a read error is likely, and the protein displayed is translated from the DNA. The J gene has no call, while the V gene is TRGV9. There are 11 residues in the CDR3. The germline gives CDR1 GITISATS, CDR2 ISYDGTV (reference sequence). CDR3 sequence reads: CALWLPCKELF. The DNA for the CDR3 is TGTGCCTTGTGGCTCCCGTGCAAGGAACTCTTT.

This clone has only a few counts. The amino acid sequence in TCRdb belongs to a much larger clone and departs from this DNA's translation at residue 5, likely a sequencing read error; the sequence shown is translated from the DNA. The J gene is TRGJ1 or TRGJ2, the V gene TRGV9. Here the J gene was assigned by germline matching of the DNA, as TCRdb has none. The length of the CDR3 is 18 residues. Germline V gives CDR1 GITISATS, CDR2 ISYDGTV (reference sequence). In DNA, the CDR3 is TGTGCCTTGTGGGTGGTGCATTGGAATTCCTCCGGGGGATATAAGAAACTCTTT. Its translation is CALWVVHWNSSGGYKKLF.

In its sample, this clone was seen many times. The chain carries TRGV4 and TRGJ1 or TRGJ2. V trimming: 4 bases; J trimming: 6 bases; junction bases outside the gene matches: 9. CDR1 and CDR2 (germline): EGSTGY, YDSYTSSV. The CDR3 is 13 residues long. The DNA of the CDR3 is TGTGCCACCTGGGACGGTCCTATTTATAAGAAACTCTTT. Its protein product is CATWDGPIYKKLF.

This clone was detected many times. The chain is built from TRGV4 and TRGJ1 or TRGJ2. The CDR3 contains 13 residues. From germline, CDR1 is EGSTGY and CDR2 YDSYTSSV. V lost 3 bases, J lost 7 bases, and 9 bases stayed unmatched. The DNA for the CDR3 is TGTGCCACCTGGGATCTAAGGAAGTATAAGAAACTCTTT. This translates into CATWDLRKYKKLF.

This clone was recorded many times. TCRdb's protein for this DNA is that of a much larger clone and differs from the translation at residue 9, likely a read error; the protein shown is the DNA translation. The rearrangement uses TRGV8 and TRGJ1 or TRGJ2. TCRdb does not report a J gene; here it was assigned by matching the DNA to germline references. The CDR3 is made up of 13 amino acids. From germline, CDR1 is VENAVY and CDR2 YDSYNSRV. In DNA form, the CDR3 reads TGTGCCACCTGGGATGACAATTATAATAAGAAACTCTTT. Translating gives CATWDDNYNKKLF.

This clone was observed a handful of times. The protein that TCRdb holds for this DNA derives from a much larger clone and differs from the translated DNA at residue 5, which likely indicates a read error; the protein shown here is translated from the DNA. For the CDR3, the DNA is TGTGCCACCTGGGGCAGACAGCCTTATAAGAAACTCTTT. It codes for CATWGRQPYKKLF. The chain couples TRGV5 to TRGJ1 or TRGJ2. In the absence of a J gene in TCRdb, the DNA was matched to germline to assign it here. Germline-derived CDR1 and CDR2 are VINAFY and YDVSNSKD. The CDR3 contains 13 residues. The V and J ends lost 5 bases and 6 bases, in that order; junction bases with no gene match: 10.

This clone showed up many times. The translation of this DNA and the TCRdb protein of a much larger clone differ at residue 4, probably owing to a read error; the protein shown here is translated from the DNA. The V gene is TRGV5, the J gene TRGJP2. No J gene was available from TCRdb, and it was assigned here by a germline match of the DNA. The CDR3 spans 16 residues. Germline values: CDR1 VINAFY, CDR2 YDVSNSKD. As DNA, the CDR3 is TGTGCCACCCGGGACAGGCTTAGTCGTAGGATTTGGATCAAGACGTTT. Translating it yields CATRDRLSRRIWIKTF.

About this clone: TCRdb records a much larger clone's protein for this DNA, with a difference at residue 6 that likely arises from a read error; the protein given is the translation of the DNA. The rearrangement joins TRGV9 to TRGJP. TCRdb leaves out the J gene; it was filled in here by matching the DNA to germline. CDR1 is GITISATS and CDR2 is ISYDGTV in the germline V gene (reference sequence). The CDR3 length is 18 residues. After removal of 2 bases from V and 6 bases from J, the junction contained 10 bases not matched to a gene. The CDR3 nucleotides read TGTGCCTTGTGGGAGGCGCGGAGAGGAGAGTTGGGCAAAAAAATCAAGGTATTT. Protein product: CALWEARRGELGKKIKVF.